This TCR beta chain derives from a study of blood T cell repertoires in COVID-19 (dated by TCRdb to 2019 to 2021). Notes on the research overall: The collaborator samples originated in the United States, Italy and Spain and spanned the acute and convalescent phases of COVID-19. The material from the prospective study consisted of cDNA or gDNA derived from T cells, B-cell-depleted T cells, or PBMCs. Subjects who had been exposed to COVID-19, were actively infected with it, or had recovered from it provided the deeply sampled blood TCRbeta repertoires that made up the dataset. A freely available public database, intended as a resource for researchers studying the immune response to SARS-CoV-2, is where the repertoires were released. The samples were drawn from the first 160 participants of the ongoing ImmuneRACE study and from 1,254 subjects provided by 6 global collaborators. Sample metadata almost always included a de-identified subject ID, COVID-19 status, age in years and sex. Where available, HLA class I and class II types were taken from metadata supplied by the sample provider and were not determined by assay-based typing.

Overall study results and their limits: Clinical and demographic metadata were provided uncurated, with the amount varying by source and participant.

Details on this clone: The specificity of this receptor is unknown. Per-base quality was not reported, and no clone a single base away is much larger than it. The same CDR3 arises from other DNA sequences in this sample as well.

From its cysteine to its phenylalanine, the CDR3 spans 14 amino acids. The sequence is cut down to CDR3 DNA, 42 bases in frame from base 1. From the germline V gene, CDR1 is SGHRS and CDR2 is YFSETQ. Trimming costs V 0 bases and J 3 bases, and their ends lie 6 bases apart. TCRbeta CDR3 regions were amplified from genomic DNA using the immunoSEQ Assay, a bias-controlled multiplex PCR. The authors' pipeline ran thus. Within the assay, amplification of reference gene primers was used to estimate how many nucleated cells each sample contained. To quantify the absolute abundance of each unique TCRbeta CDR3 rearrangement, sequence reads were collapsed and filtered. Productive Simpson clonality was computed per sample as the square root of Simpson's diversity index over productive rearrangements. Imported from immuneACCESS, the table was reduced by TCRdb to in-frame sequences with V and J called. These copies leave out some clones; in studies compared against another copy, an unresolved V gene accounts for under half, and the cause of the remainder is not known. V and J calls and clone size follow that table, whereas D and trimming were derived from the DNA. The sample profile shows about 210,000 clones; more than 70% of them were found once. The ten largest make up about 1.6% of the sample.

The collaborating institutions used their own protocols to collect whole blood in K2EDTA tubes. Collaborator samples were shipped for TCRbeta analysis as frozen whole blood, isolated PBMCs, or DNA extracted from either sample type. Material for sequencing was peripheral blood. Here the chain combines TRBV5-1 and TRBJ2-2, and perhaps TRBD2 as D gene, on 6 matching bases. This clonotype was sampled from a man between 18 and 35 years old with active or convalescent COVID-19. The sequence in DNA is TGCGCCAGCAGCTTGGGACTAGACACCGGGGAGCTGTTTTTT. This encodes CASSLGLDTGELFF.